The next 16 T cell receptor beta chains were all read from a single sample in a study of blood T cell repertoires in COVID-19. Only in-frame clones appear in the TCRdb table, and some are missing; sequencing was by immunoSEQ multiplex PCR. The repertoire holds 60,000 to 70,000 clones, roughly 82% seen once, with approximately 6.6% in the top ten. The sample comprised peripheral blood. All receptors come from a man in his sixties with acute or convalescent COVID-19.

This clone was detected a few times. The chain employs TRBV7-9 and TRBJ2-5, with D perhaps matching TRBD1 (6 bases). CDR1 SEHNR and CDR2 FQNEAQ come from the germline V gene (reference sequence). This CDR3 has 15 amino acids. Trimming cost V 3 bases and J 5 bases, with 16 bases left between them. This CDR3 reads CASSLEQFQGETQYF. The CDR3 DNA follows: TGTGCCAGCAGCTTGGAACAGTTCCAGGGGGAGACCCAGTACTTC.

The chain couples TRBV5-1 to TRBJ1-4; 7 positions match TRBD1. Trimming at V came to 6 bases and at J to 3 bases, leaving 2 bases not matched to a gene. This CDR3 has 13 residues. Germline V gene lookup returns CDR1 SGHRS and CDR2 YFSETQ. CDR3 bases: TGCGCCAGCAAGGGGGCGGCTAATGAAAAACTGTTTTTT. Its protein product is CASKGAANEKLFF.

The rearrangement uses TRBV4-3 and TRBJ2-3; D is uncertain. Germline V lookup: CDR1 LGHNA, CDR2 YSLEER. V was trimmed by 0 bases and J by 2 bases, leaving 15 bases between them. The CDR3 is 17 residues long. For the CDR3, the DNA is TGCGCCAGCAGCCAAGATTTATATTCTAGAAACACAGATACGCAGTATTTT. It encodes CASSQDLYSRNTDTQYF.

The chain couples TRBV5-6 to TRBJ2-3; 11 positions match TRBD2. The junction had 5 bases not matched to a gene; V was cut back by 1 base and J by 1 base. CDR3 length: 17 amino acids. In germline, CDR1 is SGHDT, CDR2 YYEEEE. CDR3 loop: CASSLPKGLAGTDTQYF. In DNA, the CDR3 is TGTGCCAGCAGCTTGCCCAAGGGACTAGCGGGCACAGATACGCAGTATTTT.

To note about this clone: Relative to the germline gene, one junction end is altered; a read error may explain this. This chain uses TRBV11-2 with TRBJ2-1; 8 bases map to TRBD2. Looked up from germline, CDR1 is SGHAT and CDR2 is FQNNGV. This CDR3 comprises 15 residues. CDR3 coding DNA: TGTGCCAGCAACTTAGGGACTAGGAGTGAAAATGAGCAGTTCTTC. As protein: CASNLGTRSENEQFF.

This clone was detected only a few times. The sample holds other DNA sequences that translate to the same CDR3. This sequence joins TRBV27 and TRBJ2-7; TRBD2 might be the D (7 bases). V lost 8 bases and J lost 10, with 21 bases in between. The V gene's germline CDR1 is MNHEY and CDR2 SMNVEV (reference sequence). The CDR3 has 13 amino acids. The CDR3 sequence: CASATAGQRIQYV. The DNA of the CDR3 is TGTGCCAGCGCCACAGCGGGACAAAGGATTCAGTACGTC.

This chain uses TRBV3-1 (or the pseudogene TRBV3-2) with TRBJ1-6; weak D call: TRBD1 (5 bases). Germline CDR1 LGHDT, CDR2 YNNKEL (reference sequence). The CDR3 runs to 15 residues. V was pared by 0 bases and J by 10 bases, with 13 bases between. The CDR3 region is CASSQDVKGWSPLHF. The CDR3 nucleotides are TGTGCCAGCAGCCAAGATGTAAAGGGGTGGTCACCCCTCCACTTT.

The rearrangement uses TRBV24-1 and TRBJ1-2, with D perhaps TRBD1 (6 bases). This CDR3 has 14 residues. Germline V gene data show CDR1 as KGHDR and CDR2 as SFDVKD. The V end lost 3 bases, the J end lost 4 bases, and 11 bases lay between the germline ends. The CDR3 reads CATSDPTGPYGYTF. The CDR3 nucleotides are TGTGCCACCAGTGATCCGACAGGACCCTATGGCTACACCTTC.

The V gene is TRBV6-2 or TRBV6-3, the J gene TRBJ1-2; possible D gene TRBD1, 6 bases. V was trimmed by 4 bases and J by 4 bases, leaving 10 bases between them. This CDR3 has 13 residues. Per germline, CDR1 MNHEY and CDR2 SVGEGT. The CDR3 here is CASSSQGRYGYTF. The CDR3 DNA reads as TGTGCCAGCAGTTCACAGGGACGCTATGGCTACACCTTC.

This sequence joins TRBV30 and TRBJ2-3, with TRBD2 as a possible D gene (5 bases). CDR1 GTSNPN and CDR2 SVGIG come from the germline V gene (reference sequence). This CDR3 comprises 14 residues. Trimming cost V 0 bases and J 1 base, with 8 bases left between them. CDR3 sequence: CAWSVGSGTDTQYF. CDR3 in DNA: TGTGCCTGGAGTGTTGGTAGCGGCACAGATACGCAGTATTTT.

Comments on this clone: One end of the junction varies from germline; a read error may be responsible. This chain connects TRBV6-6 to TRBJ1-4, with a tentative D call TRBD1 (6 bases). The CDR3 is 13 amino acids. Looked up from germline, CDR1 is MNHNY and CDR2 is SVGAGI (reference sequence). This CDR3 is CASSFSTGTPKIF. DNA of the CDR3: TGTGCCAGCAGTTTTTCAACCGGGACACCCAAAATTTTT.

This chain links TRBV12-3 or TRBV12-4 with TRBJ1-2, with 7 bases lining up with TRBD1. The CDR3 extends over 13 amino acids. Trimming removed 4 bases from V and 13 bases from J; junction bases left unmatched: 12. CDR3 in amino acids: CASSYGTAIDLTF. In nucleotides, the CDR3 is TGTGCCAGCAGTTACGGGACAGCAATAGATCTCACCTTC.

CDR3 DNA sequence: TGTGCCAGCTCACCACCCCCTAGCGCCCAGTCATTTTCCTACAATGAGCAGTTCTTC. Translating gives CASSPPPSAQSFSYNEQFF. The chain is built from TRBV18 and TRBJ2-1; D perhaps matches TRBD2 (6 bases). Germline V gene sequence: CDR1 KGHSH, CDR2 LQKENI. Trimming took 0 bases from V and 1 from J, leaving 19 bases between them. This CDR3 comprises 19 residues. The variable domain in full, completed from reference TRBV18 and TRBJ2-1, reads NAGVMQNPRHLVRRRGQEARLRCSPMKGHSHVYWYRQLPEEGLKFMVYLQKENIIDESGMPKERFSAEFPKEGPSILRIQQVVRGDSAAYFCASSPPPSAQSFSYNEQFFGPGTRLTVL.

The chain is built from TRBV2 and TRBJ2-1; perhaps TRBD1 as D (6 bases). CDR1 is SNHLY, CDR2 FYNNEI, per germline. V gave up 2 bases and J gave up 7 bases, with 15 bases separating them. The CDR3 is 15 residues long. CDR3 nucleotides: TGTGCCAGCAGTGAAATGGCAGGGGCTGGAAATGAGCAGTTCTTC. It translates to CASSEMAGAGNEQFF.

The chain is built from TRBV4-3 and TRBJ2-3, with 9 bases identical to TRBD2. The J segment lost 2 bases and the V segment lost 6 bases, leaving 15 bases of the junction unmatched. This CDR3 comprises 18 residues. Germline CDR1 and CDR2: LGHNA and YSLEER. The DNA for the CDR3 is TGCGCCAGCAGTCGAAGGCCAGTAGGACTAGCGACCACAGATACGCAGTATTTT. It translates to CASSRRPVGLATTDTQYF.

The chain is built from TRBV5-1 and TRBJ2-2; 9 bases fit TRBD1. Germline V gene data show CDR1 as SGHRS and CDR2 as YFSETQ. After removal of 3 bases from V and 4 bases from J, the junction contained 4 bases not matched to a gene. There are 15 residues in the CDR3. The CDR3 protein is CASSSRTGATGELFF. CDR3 nucleotide sequence: TGCGCCAGCAGCTCCCGGACAGGGGCCACCGGGGAGCTGTTTTTT. Together with reference TRBV5-1 and TRBJ2-2, the CDR3 gives the full variable domain: KAGVTQTPRYLIKTRGQQVTLSCSPISGHRSVSWYQQTPGQGLQFLFEYFSETQRNKGNFPGRFSGRQFSNSRSEMNVSTLELGDSALYLCASSSRTGATGELFFGEGSRLTVL.